The T cell receptor (beta chain) described here comes from a study of T cell repertoires in cytomegalovirus infection. Germline V CDR1 and CDR2: SGHDN, FVKESK. Trimming left V 0 bases short and J 5 bases short, with 7 bases between. The CDR3 has 13 residues. This clonotype was counted at least ten times. TCRdb recomputed calls from the reads with MiXCR, one row per CDR3 protein. The table lists 450,000 to 600,000 distinct CDR3 sequences, about 10% of them singletons. Sequenced sample: PBMCs. The receptor comes from a human donor in good health (CMV status not recorded). Some clones in this sample may be carry-over from other donors' samples. The chain uses TRBV14 and TRBJ1-1, with D unclear. In DNA form, the CDR3 reads TGTGCCAGCAGCCAAGAGTTGGGAACTGAAGCTTTCTTT. It translates to CASSQELGTEAFF.